This T cell receptor beta chain emerged from a study of blood T cell repertoires in COVID-19. Study as a whole: Samples taken during acute and convalescent COVID-19 were collected in the United States, Italy and Spain. Sources were T cells, B-cell-depleted T cells, or PBMCs; the material itself was cDNA or gDNA.

In the original analysis: Reference gene primer amplification gave estimated nucleated cell counts. TCRdb's copy holds only in-frame clones and misses some; the assay was immunoSEQ multiplex PCR. V and J calls and clone size come straight from that table; D and trimming were deduced from the DNA. The profile shows roughly 140,000 clones, over 70% of them singletons. This clone was counted between two and nine times. Looked up from germline, CDR1 is MNHNS and CDR2 is SASEGT. The CDR3 extends over 17 amino acids. With 4 bases clipped from V and 1 base from J, the junction kept 9 bases outside the gene matches.

Input material: peripheral blood. This receptor was taken from a woman between 55 and 75 years old with acute or convalescent COVID-19. The chain links TRBV6-1 to TRBJ1-5; TRBD1 matches at 8 bases. CDR3 nucleotide sequence: TGTGCCAGCAGTGCCGGACAGGGTAGTTCGAGCAATCAGCCCCAGCATTTT. Translation: CASSAGQGSSSNQPQHF.